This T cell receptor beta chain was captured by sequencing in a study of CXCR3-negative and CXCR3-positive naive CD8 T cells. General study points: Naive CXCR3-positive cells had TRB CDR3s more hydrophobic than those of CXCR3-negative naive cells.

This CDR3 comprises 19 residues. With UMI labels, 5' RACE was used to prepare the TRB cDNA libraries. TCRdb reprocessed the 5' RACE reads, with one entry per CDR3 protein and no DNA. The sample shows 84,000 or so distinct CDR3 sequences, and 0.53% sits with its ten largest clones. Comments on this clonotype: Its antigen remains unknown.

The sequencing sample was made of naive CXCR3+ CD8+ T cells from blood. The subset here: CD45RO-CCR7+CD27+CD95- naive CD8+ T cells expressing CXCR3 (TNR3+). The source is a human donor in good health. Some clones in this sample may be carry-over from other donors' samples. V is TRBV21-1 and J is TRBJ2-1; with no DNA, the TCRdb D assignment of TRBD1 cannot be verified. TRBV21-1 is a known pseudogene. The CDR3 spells CASSKRRGQGAYRYNEQFF.